A single sample is the source of the 26 T cell receptor beta chains below, sequenced in a study of T-cell reconstitution after alpha-beta-depleted transplantation in children. No antigen has been assigned to these receptors. Study outcomes and limitations: It was newly produced T cells that mostly accounted for T-cell counts and diversity one year after transplant.

Unique molecular identifiers were incorporated when the TCRbeta library was constructed. A single record per CDR3 protein comes from TCRdb applying MiXCR to the PCR reads. The sample carries approximately 300,000 distinct CDR3 sequences, around 7.1% recorded once. Sample: peripheral blood, taken 360 days after TCRalphabeta/CD19-depleted stem cell transplant. The receptor set was obtained from a female patient aged 2 to 10 who had a stem cell transplant for Fanconi anemia, so the T cells may come from the graft donor.

J is TRBJ1-6 and V is TRBV19, with TRBD1 matching 10 bases. The CDR3 sequence is 15 residues long. Germline CDR1 is LNHDA and CDR2 is SQIVND (reference sequence). The junction had 7 bases not matched to a gene; V was cut back by 4 bases and J by 10 bases. The CDR3 spells CASSTKDRGYSPLHF. The CDR3 bases are TGTGCCAGTAGTACAAAGGACAGGGGGTACTCACCCCTCCACTTT.

This clonotype was seen at least ten times. The genes are TRBV7-2 and TRBJ1-3; TRBD1 matches 7 bases. The CDR3 loop spans 17 amino acids. Per the germline V gene, CDR1 is SGHTA and CDR2 is FQGNSA. V lost 3 bases to trimming and J lost 0 bases; unmatched junction nucleotides: 8. CDR3 nucleotide sequence: TGTGCCAGCAGCTTGACGGGACAGTTAAACTCTGGAAACACCATATATTTT. Protein: CASSLTGQLNSGNTIYF.

This clonotype was counted at least ten times. V usage is TRBV29-1 and J usage is TRBJ1-2; tentatively, D is TRBD1 (5 bases). Trimming removed 6 bases from V and 3 bases from J, with 17 bases in between. Germline CDR1 is SQVTM and CDR2 is ANQGSEA. The CDR3 is 14 residues long. The DNA for the CDR3 is TGCAGCGTAAATTTCAGGGTTCCCTACTATGGCTACACCTTC. Protein: CSVNFRVPYYGYTF. The full variable domain, completed using reference TRBV29-1 and TRBJ1-2, is SAVISQKPSRDICQRGTSLTIQCQVDSQVTMMFWYRQQPGQSLTLIATANQGSEATYESGFVIDKFPISRPNLTFSTLTVSNMSPEDSSIYLCSVNFRVPYYGYTFGSGTRLTVV.

This clonotype was counted a few times. The CDR3 loop reads CASQTDSGSLSYNEQFF. The CDR3 nucleotides are TGCGCCAGCCAAACGGATAGCGGGAGCCTCTCCTACAATGAGCAGTTCTTC. The chain links TRBV5-1 to TRBJ2-1, with 9 positions matching TRBD2. V shed 7 bases, J shed 0 bases, and the junction held 11 bases outside the gene matches. CDR3 length: 17 amino acids. Germline lookup yields CDR1 SGHRS and CDR2 YFSETQ.

Ten or more counts support this clonotype. The CDR3 sequence is CASTEIGWADTQYF. The CDR3 bases are TGTGCCAGCACCGAGATTGGCTGGGCTGATACGCAGTATTTT. J is TRBJ2-3 and V is TRBV28; D remains unclear. V was cut by 7 bases and J by 6 bases, with 17 bases left in between. Per the germline V gene, CDR1 is MDHEN and CDR2 is SYDVKM. The CDR3 sequence is 14 residues long. The full variable domain, its missing parts supplied by reference TRBV28 and TRBJ2-3, is DVKVTQSSRYLVKRTGEKVFLECVQDMDHENMFWYRQDPGLGLRLIYFSYDVKMKEKGDIPEGYSVSREKKERFSLILESASTNQTSMYLCASTEIGWADTQYFGPGTRLTVL.

The CDR3 loop is CASSAGQGGYTF. The CDR3 bases are TGTGCCAGCAGTGCGGGACAGGGAGGCTACACCTTC. The rearrangement uses TRBV25-1 and TRBJ1-2; TRBD1 matches 9 bases. This CDR3 region has 12 residues. J was trimmed by 8 bases and V by 4 bases; bases with no gene match: 2. Germline-derived CDR1 and CDR2 are MGHDK and SYGVNS.

This clonotype has ten or more counts. The chain recombines TRBV3-1 with TRBJ2-5; 8 nucleotides agree with TRBD2. The CDR3 extends over 14 amino acids. The V segment lost 9 bases and the J segment 4 bases; nucleotides outside the gene matches: 10. Germline CDR1 and CDR2: LGHDT and YNNKEL (reference sequence). CDR3 amino acids: CASEERGRRETQYF. As DNA, the CDR3 is TGTGCCAGTGAGGAGCGGGGGCGGCGAGAGACCCAGTACTTC.

V and J are TRBV6-4 and TRBJ2-3; possible D gene TRBD2, 5 bases. Per the germline V gene, CDR1 is MRHNA and CDR2 is SNTAGT. Trimming took off 4 bases at V and 6 bases at J, with 17 bases between the two ends. The CDR3 runs to 15 residues. CDR3 loop: CASSVSRASHDTQYF. The CDR3 nucleotides read TGTGCCAGCAGTGTCTCGCGGGCGTCTCACGATACGCAGTATTTT.

The chain combines TRBV4-1 with TRBJ2-3; D gene unclear. Trimming took 0 bases from V and 6 from J, leaving 10 bases between them. Looked up from germline, CDR1 is MGHRA and CDR2 is YSYEKL. The CDR3 length is 14 residues. The CDR3 DNA follows: TGCGCCAGCAGCCAAGATTTGAGGAGTGATACGCAGTATTTT. Translated: CASSQDLRSDTQYF.

V is TRBV12-3 or TRBV12-4 and J is TRBJ2-3; a possible D gene is TRBD1 (5 bases). The CDR3 has 13 residues. V lost 10 bases and J 4 bases, leaving 15 bases between the germline ends. CDR3: CAIALGVADTQYF. CDR3 in DNA: TGTGCCATAGCCCTAGGGGTTGCAGATACGCAGTATTTT.

This clonotype was seen more than once but under ten times. The rearrangement uses TRBV5-5 and TRBJ1-4, with 8 nucleotides matching TRBD1. From germline, CDR1 is SGHKS and CDR2 YYEKEE (reference sequence). This CDR3 has 17 residues. V lost 2 bases, J lost 8 bases, and 14 bases stayed unmatched. The CDR3: CASSFFPIQGAGEKLFF. CDR3 sequence (DNA): TGTGCCAGCAGCTTTTTTCCGATCCAGGGGGCAGGGGAAAAACTGTTTTTT. The variable domain in full, with the rest retrieved from reference TRBV5-5 and TRBJ1-4, is DAGVTQSPTHLIKTRGQQVTLRCSPISGHKSVSWYQQVLGQGPQFIFQYYEKEERGRGNFPDRFSARQFPNYSSELNVNALLLGDSALYLCASSFFPIQGAGEKLFFGSGTQLSVL.

This clonotype was counted a few times. This sequence joins TRBV6-1 and TRBJ1-2; 11 bases align to TRBD1. The J segment lost 8 bases and the V segment lost 6 bases, leaving 5 bases of the junction unmatched. Germline-derived CDR1 and CDR2 are MNHNS and SASEGT. The CDR3 spans 13 residues. Written as DNA, the CDR3 is TGTGCCAGCAGGGACAGGGGGCTGCGCGGCTACACCTTC. Encoded protein: CASRDRGLRGYTF.

This clonotype was counted only a few times. The V call is TRBV3-1, the J call TRBJ1-4; D remains ambiguous. V was pared by 2 bases and J by 8 bases, with 15 bases between. CDR3 length: 15 amino acids. Germline V CDR1 and CDR2: LGHDT, YNNKEL (reference sequence). The CDR3 reads CASSQSPGRGEKLFF. In DNA form, the CDR3 reads TGTGCCAGCAGCCAATCACCGGGCCGAGGGGAAAAACTGTTTTTT.

This clonotype has a count of ten or more. J is TRBJ2-1 and V is TRBV4-1, with D perhaps assigned TRBD1 or TRBD2 (5 bases each). The CDR3 sequence is 17 residues long. Per germline, CDR1 MGHRA and CDR2 YSYEKL. V lost 1 base to trimming and J lost 0 bases, with 13 bases between them. In DNA form, the CDR3 reads TGCGCCAGCAGCCAAGCGGGGACCTTCAGCTCCTACAATGAGCAGTTCTTC. This translates into CASSQAGTFSSYNEQFF.

V is TRBV12-3 or TRBV12-4 and J is TRBJ1-4, with a possible D match to TRBD1 (6 bases). The CDR3 sequence is 13 residues long. Between the trimmed V and J ends, which lost 6 bases and 12 bases, there was a span of 17 bases. CDR3: CASRAGGQEQLFF. Here the CDR3 DNA reads TGTGCCAGCAGGGCCGGGGGGCAGGAACAACTGTTTTTT.

This clonotype was recorded a few times. The genes are TRBV18 and TRBJ2-7; 8 nucleotides line up with TRBD1. CDR3 size: 16 residues. The J segment lost 3 bases and the V segment lost 4 bases, leaving 11 bases of the junction unmatched. CDR1 and CDR2 (germline): KGHSH, LQKENI. The CDR3 DNA reads as TGTGCCAGCTCACGAGTTGAGACAGGGGTACGCTACGAGCAGTACTTC. It is translated as CASSRVETGVRYEQYF.

This clonotype was detected many times. The rearrangement links TRBV7-2 to TRBJ2-3; 7 bases line up with TRBD1. This CDR3 has 15 amino acids. The germline gives CDR1 SGHTA, CDR2 FQGNSA. The V and J ends lost 4 bases and 0 bases, in that order; junction bases with no gene match: 4. CDR3 loop: CASSSGDSSTDTQYF. In nucleotides, the CDR3 is TGTGCCAGCAGCTCCGGGGACAGTAGCACAGATACGCAGTATTTT.

This clonotype occurred many times. The V and J genes are TRBV5-6 and TRBJ2-1, with 11 bases fitting TRBD2. Germline V gene lookup returns CDR1 SGHDT and CDR2 YYEEEE. The CDR3 is 17 amino acids. The junction had 8 bases not matched to a gene; V was cut back by 0 bases and J by 6 bases. DNA of the CDR3: TGTGCCAGCAGCTTGGGACAGGGGACTAGCGGTATCAATGAGCAGTTCTTC. Its protein product is CASSLGQGTSGINEQFF.

The table lists this clonotype with many counts. The CDR3 nucleotides read TGTGCCAGCAGCTACCGGCTCACCTTGGGGTCTGAGCAGTTCTTC. Amino acids: CASSYRLTLGSEQFF. V usage is TRBV4-2 and J usage is TRBJ2-1; D is undetermined. CDR3 length equals 15 residues. V was shortened by 5 bases and J by 9 bases, with 20 bases between the two germline ends. The germline gives CDR1 LGHNA, CDR2 YNFKEQ.

This clonotype has a count of ten or more. The chain has TRBV12-3 or TRBV12-4 and TRBJ2-1, with no clear D. The V gene lost 5 bases and the J gene lost 4 bases, with 18 bases spanning the gap. The CDR3 extends over 16 amino acids. The CDR3 loop is CASSPLKLWLYNEQFF. The CDR3 coding sequence is TGTGCCAGCAGTCCCCTAAAACTTTGGTTGTACAATGAGCAGTTCTTC.

This clonotype was recorded many times. The chain has TRBV11-3 and TRBJ2-3, with 9 bases matching TRBD2. The germline CDR1 and CDR2 sequences are SGHNT and YENEEA. This CDR3 contains 14 residues. V lost 5 bases, J lost 1 base, and 1 base stayed unmatched. The CDR3 spells CASSPSGGTDTQYF. For the CDR3, the DNA is TGTGCCAGCAGCCCTAGCGGGGGCACAGATACGCAGTATTTT.

This clonotype was seen more than once but under ten times. The rearrangement links TRBV4-3 to TRBJ1-2; 10 nucleotides line up with TRBD1. The junction had 5 bases not matched to a gene; V was cut back by 3 bases and J by 4 bases. The CDR3 contains 15 residues. CDR1 and CDR2 from the germline V gene are LGHNA and YSLEER. The CDR3 DNA reads TGCGCCAGCAGCCAGCAGACAGGGGGCATCTATGGCTACACCTTC. Translated: CASSQQTGGIYGYTF.

This clonotype appeared a few times. This CDR3 is CASSLATSGGTDTQYF. DNA for the CDR3: TGCGCCAGCAGCTTGGCGACTAGCGGGGGCACAGATACGCAGTATTTT. The chain uses TRBV5-1 and TRBJ2-3; 11 bases line up with TRBD2. This CDR3 contains 16 residues. With 0 bases clipped from V and 1 base from J, the junction kept 1 base outside the gene matches. CDR1 SGHRS and CDR2 YFSETQ come from the germline V gene.

This chain connects TRBV7-9 to TRBJ1-1, with a possible D match to TRBD1 (6 bases). V lost 3 bases, J lost 6 bases, and 14 bases lay in between. Germline V gene lookup returns CDR1 SEHNR and CDR2 FQNEAQ (reference sequence). The CDR3 is 14 amino acids. The DNA of the CDR3 is TGTGCCAGCAGCTTGCGGACAGAGGTTTCTGAAGCTTTCTTT. It is translated as CASSLRTEVSEAFF.

This clonotype has at least ten counts. The chain combines TRBV5-1 with TRBJ1-6; D unresolved. The V end lost 3 bases, the J end lost 3 bases, and 13 bases lay between the germline ends. The CDR3 contains 16 residues. Germline CDR1 SGHRS, CDR2 YFSETQ. Here the CDR3 DNA reads TGCGCCAGCAGCTCCGGACCGGCTAACTATAATTCACCCCTCCACTTT. It yields the protein CASSSGPANYNSPLHF.

This clonotype occurred many times. The chain couples TRBV13 to TRBJ2-7, with D possibly TRBD1 on 6 matching bases. Germline V gene sequence: CDR1 PRHDT, CDR2 FYEKMQ (reference sequence). The CDR3 runs to 14 residues. V lost 5 bases to trimming and J lost 3 bases, with 14 bases between them. The CDR3 protein is CASSPSRGYYEQYF. The CDR3 DNA sequence: TGTGCCAGCAGCCCATCAAGGGGGTACTACGAGCAGTACTTC.